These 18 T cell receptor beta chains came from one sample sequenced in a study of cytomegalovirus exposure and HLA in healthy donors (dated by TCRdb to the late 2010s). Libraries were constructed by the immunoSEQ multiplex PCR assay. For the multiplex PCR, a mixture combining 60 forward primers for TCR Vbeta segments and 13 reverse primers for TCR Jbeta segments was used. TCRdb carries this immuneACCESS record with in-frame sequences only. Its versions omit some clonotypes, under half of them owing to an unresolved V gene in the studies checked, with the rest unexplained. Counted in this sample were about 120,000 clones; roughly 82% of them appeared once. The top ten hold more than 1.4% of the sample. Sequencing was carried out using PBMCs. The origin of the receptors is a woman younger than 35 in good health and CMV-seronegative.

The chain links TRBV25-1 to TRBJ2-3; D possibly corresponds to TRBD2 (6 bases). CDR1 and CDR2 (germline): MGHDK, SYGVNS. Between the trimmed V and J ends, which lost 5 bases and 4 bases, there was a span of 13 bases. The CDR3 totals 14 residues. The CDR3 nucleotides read TGTGCCAGCAGTCCCGGGACTTTCTCAGATACGCAGTATTTT. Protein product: CASSPGTFSDTQYF. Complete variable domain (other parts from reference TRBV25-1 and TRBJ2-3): EADIYQTPRYLVIGTGKKITLECSQTMGHDKMYWYQQDPGMELHLIHYSYGVNSTEKGDLSSESTVSRIRTEHFPLTLESARPSHTSQYLCASSPGTFSDTQYFGPGTRLTVL.

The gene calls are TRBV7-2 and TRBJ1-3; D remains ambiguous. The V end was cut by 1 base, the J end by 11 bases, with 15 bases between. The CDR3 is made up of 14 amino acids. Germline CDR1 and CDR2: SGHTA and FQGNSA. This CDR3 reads CASSLGAYGEAIYF. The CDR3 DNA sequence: TGTGCCAGCAGCTTAGGGGCCTATGGGGAGGCCATATATTTT. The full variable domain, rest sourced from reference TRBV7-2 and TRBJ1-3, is GAGVSQSPSNKVTEKGKDVELRCDPISGHTALYWYRQSLGQGLEFLIYFQGNSAPDKSGLPSDRFSAERTGGSVSTLTIQRTQQEDSAVYLCASSLGAYGEAIYFGEGSWLTVV.

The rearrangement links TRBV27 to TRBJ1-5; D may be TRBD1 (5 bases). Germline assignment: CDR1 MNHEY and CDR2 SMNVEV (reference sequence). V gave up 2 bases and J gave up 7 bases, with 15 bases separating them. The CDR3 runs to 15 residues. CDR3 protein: CASSLGSRAGQPQHF. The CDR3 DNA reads TGTGCCAGCAGTTTAGGGTCCAGGGCTGGGCAGCCCCAGCATTTT.

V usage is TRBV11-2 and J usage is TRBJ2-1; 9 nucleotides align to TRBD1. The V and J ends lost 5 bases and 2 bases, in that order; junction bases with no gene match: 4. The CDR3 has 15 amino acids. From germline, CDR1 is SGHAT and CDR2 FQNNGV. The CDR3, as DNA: TGTGCCAGCAGCCCTAACAGGGGGCCCTACAATGAGCAGTTCTTC. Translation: CASSPNRGPYNEQFF.

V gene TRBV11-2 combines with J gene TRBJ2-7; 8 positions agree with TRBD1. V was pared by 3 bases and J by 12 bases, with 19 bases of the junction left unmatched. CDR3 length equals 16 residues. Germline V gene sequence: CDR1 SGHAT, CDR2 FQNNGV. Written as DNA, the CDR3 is TGTGCCAGCAGCTTTCCGCCGGGACAGGAAACTCTCGAGGGGTACTTC. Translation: CASSFPPGQETLEGYF.

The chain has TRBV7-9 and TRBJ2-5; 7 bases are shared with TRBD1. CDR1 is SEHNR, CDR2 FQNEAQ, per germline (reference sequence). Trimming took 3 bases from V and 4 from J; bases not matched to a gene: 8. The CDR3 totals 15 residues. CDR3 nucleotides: TGTGCCAGCAGCTTCACAGGGGTAATCGGAGAGACCCAGTACTTC. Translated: CASSFTGVIGETQYF.

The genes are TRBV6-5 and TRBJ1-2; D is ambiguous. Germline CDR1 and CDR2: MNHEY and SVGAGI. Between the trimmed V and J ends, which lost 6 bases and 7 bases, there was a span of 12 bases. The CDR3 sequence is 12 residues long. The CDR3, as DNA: TGTGCCAGCAGGGACTATCCCGGTGGCTACACCTTC. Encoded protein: CASRDYPGGYTF.

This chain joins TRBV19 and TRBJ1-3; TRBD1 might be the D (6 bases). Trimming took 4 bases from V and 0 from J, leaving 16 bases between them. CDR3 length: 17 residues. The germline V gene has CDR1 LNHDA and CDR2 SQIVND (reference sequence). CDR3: CASSTGAPTYSGNTIYF. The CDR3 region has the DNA TGTGCCAGTAGTACAGGGGCCCCAACTTACTCTGGAAACACCATATATTTT.

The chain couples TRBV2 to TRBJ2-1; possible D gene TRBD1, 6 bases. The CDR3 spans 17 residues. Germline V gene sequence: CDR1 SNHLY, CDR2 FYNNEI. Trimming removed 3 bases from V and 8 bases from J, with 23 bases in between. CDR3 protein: CASSENRDTPRLHEQFF. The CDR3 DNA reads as TGTGCCAGCAGTGAGAATAGGGACACCCCCAGGTTGCATGAGCAGTTCTTC.

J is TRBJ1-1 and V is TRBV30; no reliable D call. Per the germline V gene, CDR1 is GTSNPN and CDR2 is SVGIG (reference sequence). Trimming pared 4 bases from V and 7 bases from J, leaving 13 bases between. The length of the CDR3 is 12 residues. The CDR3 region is CAWNLGGDEAFF. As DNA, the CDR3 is TGTGCCTGGAACCTGGGAGGCGATGAAGCTTTCTTT.

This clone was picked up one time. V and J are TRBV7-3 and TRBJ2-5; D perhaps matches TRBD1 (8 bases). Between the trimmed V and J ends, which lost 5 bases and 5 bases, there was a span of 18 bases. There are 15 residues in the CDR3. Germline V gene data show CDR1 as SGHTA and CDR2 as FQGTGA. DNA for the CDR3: TGTGCCAGCAGCCCCAGGACAGGGAGGGCGGAGACCCAGTACTTC. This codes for CASSPRTGRAETQYF.

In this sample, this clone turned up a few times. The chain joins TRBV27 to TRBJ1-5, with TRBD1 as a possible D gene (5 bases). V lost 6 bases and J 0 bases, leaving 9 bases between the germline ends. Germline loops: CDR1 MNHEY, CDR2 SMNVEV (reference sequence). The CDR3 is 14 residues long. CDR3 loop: CASRTRASNQPQHF. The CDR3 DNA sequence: TGTGCCAGCAGAACCAGGGCTAGCAATCAGCCCCAGCATTTT.

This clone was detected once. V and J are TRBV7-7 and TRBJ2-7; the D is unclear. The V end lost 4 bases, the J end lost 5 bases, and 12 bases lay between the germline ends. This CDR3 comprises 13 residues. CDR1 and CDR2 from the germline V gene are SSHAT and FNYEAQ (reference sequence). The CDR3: CASSSQLGDEQYF. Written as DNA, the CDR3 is TGTGCCAGCAGCTCACAGTTGGGTGACGAGCAGTACTTC.

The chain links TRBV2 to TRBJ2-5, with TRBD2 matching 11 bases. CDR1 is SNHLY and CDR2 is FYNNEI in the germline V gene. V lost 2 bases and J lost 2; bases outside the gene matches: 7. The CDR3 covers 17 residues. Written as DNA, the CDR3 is TGTGCCAGCAGTGAAAAGTATCTAGCGGGAGGACAAGAGACCCAGTACTTC. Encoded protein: CASSEKYLAGGQETQYF.

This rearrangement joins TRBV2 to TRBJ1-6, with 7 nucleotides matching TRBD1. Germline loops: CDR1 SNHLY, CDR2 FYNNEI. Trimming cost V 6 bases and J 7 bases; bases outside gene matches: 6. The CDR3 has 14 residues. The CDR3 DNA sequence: TGTGCCAGCAGAGGGGACAGCGAAAATTCACCCCTCCACTTT. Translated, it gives CASRGDSENSPLHF.

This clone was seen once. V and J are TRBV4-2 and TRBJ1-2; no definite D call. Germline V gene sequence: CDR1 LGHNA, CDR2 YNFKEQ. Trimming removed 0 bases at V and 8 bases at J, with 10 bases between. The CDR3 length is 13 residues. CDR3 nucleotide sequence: TGTGCCAGCAGCCAAGAACCTAGTTTCGGCTACACCTTC. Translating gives CASSQEPSFGYTF.

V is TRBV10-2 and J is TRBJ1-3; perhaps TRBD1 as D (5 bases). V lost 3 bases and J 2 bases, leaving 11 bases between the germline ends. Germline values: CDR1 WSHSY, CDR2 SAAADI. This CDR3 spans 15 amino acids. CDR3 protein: CASSDGGAAGNTIYF. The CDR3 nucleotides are TGCGCCAGCAGTGATGGAGGGGCGGCTGGAAACACCATATATTTT.

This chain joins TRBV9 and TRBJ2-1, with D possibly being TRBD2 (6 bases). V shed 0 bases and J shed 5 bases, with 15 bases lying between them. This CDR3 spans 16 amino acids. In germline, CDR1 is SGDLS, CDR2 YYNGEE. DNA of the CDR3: TGTGCCAGCAGCGTAGGCTCACTAGCAAGTCACAATGAGCAGTTCTTC. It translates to CASSVGSLASHNEQFF.